This note documents a single T cell receptor (beta chain) sequence. As yet, its antigen is unknown. The table came from immunoSEQ multiplex PCR; TCRdb's copy has only in-frame clones and leaves some out. The repertoire holds 760,000 or so clones, with around 96% as singletons. These data come from a study of shared clonotypes between healthy human individuals. Broader study findings: Enrolling few donors narrowed the genetic and exposure-history diversity that was represented.

Per germline, CDR1 SEHNR and CDR2 FQNEAQ (reference sequence). The CDR3 is 13 residues long. V was pared by 7 bases and J by 0 bases, with 10 bases between. Naive CD8 cells lacked CD45RO, underwent positive selection for CCR7 and left out terminally differentiated effector memory CD45RA+ cells. Every donor, a Caucasian adult, lived in Nashville, Tennessee. The sample comprised naive CD8+ T cells sorted from blood. The rearrangement links TRBV7-9 to TRBJ2-7; no definite D call. This receptor was obtained from a man under 40 in good health. Here the CDR3 DNA reads TGTGCCAGCACCCCCGTGGCCTCCTACGAGCAGTACTTC. Translating gives CASTPVASYEQYF.